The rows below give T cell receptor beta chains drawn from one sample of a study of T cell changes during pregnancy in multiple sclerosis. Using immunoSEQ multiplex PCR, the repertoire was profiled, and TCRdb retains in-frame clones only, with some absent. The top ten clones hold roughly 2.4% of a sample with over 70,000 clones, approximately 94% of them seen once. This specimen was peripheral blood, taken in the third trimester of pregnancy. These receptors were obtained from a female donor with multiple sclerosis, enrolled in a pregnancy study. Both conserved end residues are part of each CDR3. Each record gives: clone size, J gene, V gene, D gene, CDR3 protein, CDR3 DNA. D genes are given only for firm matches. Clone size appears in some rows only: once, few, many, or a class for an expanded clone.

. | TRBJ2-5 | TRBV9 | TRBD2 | CASSVASGSSETQYF | TGTGCCAGCAGCGTGGCTAGCGGGAGTTCCGAGACCCAGTACTTC
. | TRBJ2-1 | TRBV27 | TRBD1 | CASRPGQGALIRFSEQFF | TGTGCCAGCAGACCGGGACAGGGGGCGCTTATCCGTTTCAGTGAGCAGTTCTTC
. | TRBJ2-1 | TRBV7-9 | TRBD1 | CASSLELTGNEQFF | TGTGCCAGCAGCTTAGAATTGACAGGGAATGAGCAGTTCTTC
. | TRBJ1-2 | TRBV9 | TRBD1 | CASSVGTGMIGYTF | TGTGCCAGCAGCGTTGGGACAGGGATGATTGGCTACACCTTC
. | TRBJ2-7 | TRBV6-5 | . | CASSSIATTYEQYF | TGTGCCAGCAGTTCCATAGCTACGACCTACGAGCAGTACTTC
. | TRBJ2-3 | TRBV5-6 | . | CASSFSSVGDTQYF | TGTGCCAGCAGCTTTTCTAGTGTTGGAGATACGCAGTATTTT
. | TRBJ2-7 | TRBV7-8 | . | CASSYLDRSEQYF | TGTGCCAGCAGCTACCTCGACAGGTCCGAGCAGTACTTC
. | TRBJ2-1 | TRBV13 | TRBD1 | CASSSMGQGAYNEQFF | TGTGCCAGCAGTTCCATGGGACAGGGGGCGTACAATGAGCAGTTCTTC
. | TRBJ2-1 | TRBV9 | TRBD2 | CASSVETSGSSHEQFF | TGTGCCAGCAGCGTAGAAACTAGCGGGAGTTCCCATGAGCAGTTCTTC
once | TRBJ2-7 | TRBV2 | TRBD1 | CASSPGQGGSYEQYF | TGTGCCAGCAGCCCGGGACAGGGGGGCTCCTACGAGCAGTACTTC
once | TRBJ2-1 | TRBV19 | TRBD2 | CAAGGLVGNEQFF | TGTGCCGCCGGGGGACTAGTCGGGAATGAGCAGTTCTTC
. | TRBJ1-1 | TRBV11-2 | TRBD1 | CASSLGTGGISEAFF | TGTGCCAGCAGCCTAGGGACAGGGGGCATTTCTGAAGCTTTCTTT
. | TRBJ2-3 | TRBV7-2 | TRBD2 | CASSTDSGNTDTQYF | TGTGCCAGCAGCACCGATAGCGGGAACACAGATACGCAGTATTTT
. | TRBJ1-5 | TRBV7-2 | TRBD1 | CASSWDRGGNQPQHF | TGTGCCAGCAGCTGGGACAGGGGGGGGAATCAGCCCCAGCATTTT
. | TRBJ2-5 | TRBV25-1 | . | CASSDQDYQETQYF | TGTGCCAGCAGTGATCAGGACTACCAAGAGACCCAGTACTTC
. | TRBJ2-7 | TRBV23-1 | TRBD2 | CATGRGRGRAVGYEQYF | TGCGCCACGGGTAGGGGAAGAGGGAGGGCGGTCGGCTACGAGCAGTACTTC
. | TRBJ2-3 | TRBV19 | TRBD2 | CASSMALAGGVTDTQYF | TGTGCCAGTAGTATGGCTCTAGCGGGAGGGGTTACAGATACGCAGTATTTT
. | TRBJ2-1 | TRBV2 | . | CASRGLFAPQFF | TGTGCCAGCAGAGGACTATTTGCACCACAGTTCTTC
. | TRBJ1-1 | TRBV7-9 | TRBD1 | CASSATGVTEAFF | TGTGCCAGCAGCGCCACAGGGGTCACTGAAGCTTTCTTT
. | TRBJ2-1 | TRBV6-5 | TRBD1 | CASSSMGQGGNEQFF | TGTGCCAGCAGTTCGATGGGACAGGGTGGTAATGAGCAGTTCTTC
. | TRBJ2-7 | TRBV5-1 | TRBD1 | CASSIRDSSPPDYEQYF | TGCGCCAGCAGCATCCGGGACAGCTCACCACCCGACTACGAGCAGTACTTC
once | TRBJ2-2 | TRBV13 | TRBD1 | CASSLWTGENTGELFF | TGTGCCAGCAGCCTCTGGACAGGAGAGAACACCGGGGAGCTGTTTTTT
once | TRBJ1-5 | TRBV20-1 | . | CSARQVSQHF | TGCAGTGCGCGACAGGTTTCCCAGCATTTT
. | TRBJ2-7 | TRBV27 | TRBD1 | CASREARQGYEQYF | TGTGCCAGCAGAGAAGCCCGACAGGGGTACGAGCAGTACTTC
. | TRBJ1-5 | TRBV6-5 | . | CASRPGAASNQPQHF | TGTGCCAGCAGACCCGGAGCAGCTAGCAATCAGCCCCAGCATTTT
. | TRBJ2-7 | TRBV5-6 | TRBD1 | CASSNTDRVYEQYF | TGTGCCAGCAGCAATACCGACAGGGTGTACGAGCAGTACTTC
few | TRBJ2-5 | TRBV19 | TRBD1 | CASSPGQVIQTQYF | TGTGCCAGTAGTCCGGGACAGGTAATCCAGACCCAGTACTTC
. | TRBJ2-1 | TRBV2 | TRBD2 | CASSEPREVYNEQFF | TGTGCCAGCAGTGAACCGCGGGAGGTCTACAATGAGCAGTTCTTC
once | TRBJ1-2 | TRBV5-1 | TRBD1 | CASSSPPTGGYYGYTF | TGCGCCAGCAGCTCCCCCCCGACAGGGGGCTACTATGGCTACACCTTC
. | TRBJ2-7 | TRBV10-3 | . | CAILASSSYEQYF | TGTGCCATACTAGCTTCCAGCTCCTACGAGCAGTACTTC
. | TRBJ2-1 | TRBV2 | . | CASSFERQGSYNEQFF | TGTGCCAGCAGTTTTGAACGCCAGGGCTCCTACAATGAGCAGTTCTTC
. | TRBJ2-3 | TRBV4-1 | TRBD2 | CASGTSGSADTQYF | TGCGCCAGCGGGACTAGCGGGAGCGCAGATACGCAGTATTTT
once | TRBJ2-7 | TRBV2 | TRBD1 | CASVDRVGYF | TGTGCCAGCGTTGACAGGGTGGGGTACTTC
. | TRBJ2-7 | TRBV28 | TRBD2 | CASSLGLAGPYEQYF | TGTGCCAGCAGTTTAGGGCTAGCGGGCCCCTACGAGCAGTACTTC
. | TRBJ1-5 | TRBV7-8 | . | CASRFEAGQNYQPQHF | TGTGCCAGCAGGTTCGAAGCGGGACAAAACTATCAGCCCCAGCATTTT
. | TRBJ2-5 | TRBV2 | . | CASSDGNIQETQYF | TGTGCCAGCAGTGACGGGAATATACAAGAGACCCAGTACTTC
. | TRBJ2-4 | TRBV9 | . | CASSVGGGLGNIQYF | TGTGCCAGCAGCGTAGGCGGGGGCTTAGGAAACATTCAGTACTTC
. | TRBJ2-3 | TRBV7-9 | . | CASSRMTGIGTDTQYF | TGTGCCAGCAGCCGAATGACAGGTATCGGCACAGATACGCAGTATTTT
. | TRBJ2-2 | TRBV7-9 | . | CASSLVRGTGELFF | TGTGCCAGCAGCTTAGTTAGAGGCACCGGGGAGCTGTTTTTT
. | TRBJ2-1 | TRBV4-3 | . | CASSHGGSGNEQFF | TGCGCCAGCAGCCATGGGGGCTCGGGGAATGAGCAGTTCTTC
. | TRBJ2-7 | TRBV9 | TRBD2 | CASSPSGGNYEQYF | TGTGCCAGCAGCCCCAGCGGGGGAAACTACGAGCAGTACTTC
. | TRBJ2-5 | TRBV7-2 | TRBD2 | CASSTTLAEETQYF | TGTGCCAGCAGCACTACACTAGCGGAAGAGACCCAGTACTTC
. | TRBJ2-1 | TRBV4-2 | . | CASSQVVGTYNEQFF | TGTGCCAGCAGCCAAGTGGTCGGGACCTACAATGAGCAGTTCTTC
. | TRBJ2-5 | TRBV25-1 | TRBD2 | CASSEWGGKQETQYF | TGTGCCAGCAGTGAGTGGGGGGGGAAACAAGAGACCCAGTACTTC
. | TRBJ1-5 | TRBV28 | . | CASSQGGSNQPQHF | TGTGCCAGCAGTCAAGGGGGTAGCAATCAGCCCCAGCATTTT
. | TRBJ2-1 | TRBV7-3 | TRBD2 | CASGSAGAYNEQFF | TGTGCCAGCGGGTCAGCGGGAGCATACAATGAGCAGTTCTTC